One sample yielded the 4 T cell receptor beta chains listed below, sequenced in a study of T-cell memory formation after mild COVID-19 (dated by TCRdb to the early 2020s). The method was 5' RACE. Sequencing took place on an Illumina NovaSeq 6000. Using fastp trimming at Q25 and MiXCR clonotype assembly, TCRdb reanalyzed the public sequencing data and kept in-frame beta chains. Entries that share a CDR3 protein sequence are merged under the most common genes and DNA. Within this sample are 550,000 to 650,000 distinct CDR3 sequences, with approximately 15% of them counted one time only. The ten most abundant clones make up just over 8% of the sample. Sample: PBMCs or a T cell subset sorted from them (not recorded which). These receptors all stem from an adult woman who had mild COVID-19 (a few samples of this study predate the infection). The sample titles of this study are shuffled in the database, so cell type and time point are left out; the donor was told from shared clones.

V usage is TRBV12-3 or TRBV12-4 and J usage is TRBJ1-6; unclear D gene. The CDR3 contains 14 residues. Trimming cost V 6 bases and J 3 bases, with 9 bases left between them. The CDR3 reads CASSAWGYNSPLHF. The CDR3 DNA is TGTGCCAGCAGCGCCTGGGGCTATAATTCACCCCTCCACTTT.

This clonotype showed up many times. The chain recombines TRBV7-9 with TRBJ2-1; no firm D call. Germline V lookup: CDR1 SEHNR, CDR2 FQNEAQ (reference sequence). The CDR3 length is 13 residues. Trimming left V 0 bases short and J 7 bases short, with 7 bases between. CDR3 amino acids: CASSLAGRNEQFF. DNA for the CDR3: TGTGCCAGCAGCTTAGCGGGTAGGAATGAGCAGTTCTTC.

At least ten counts were recorded for this clonotype. The chain recombines TRBV5-6 with TRBJ2-7, with D maybe TRBD2 (6 bases). Germline-derived CDR1 and CDR2 are SGHDT and YYEEEE. The CDR3 has 16 amino acids. Trimming left V 7 bases short and J 0 bases short, with 20 bases between. This CDR3 reads CASSDPPGRISYEQYF. The DNA for the CDR3 is TGTGCCAGCTCCGATCCTCCCGGGAGAATCTCCTACGAGCAGTACTTC. Based on the CDR3 plus reference TRBV5-6 and TRBJ2-7, the full variable domain is DAGVTQSPTHLIKTRGQQVTLRCSPKSGHDTVSWYQQALGQGPQFIFQYYEEEERQRGNFPDRFSGHQFPNYSSELNVNALLLGDSALYLCASSDPPGRISYEQYFGPGTRLTVT.

This clonotype was counted only a few times. The chain recombines TRBV7-2 with TRBJ2-4, with D possibly being TRBD2 (5 bases). Trimming left V 5 bases short and J 8 bases short, with 22 bases between. This CDR3 comprises 16 residues. Germline V gives CDR1 SGHTA, CDR2 FQGNSA. As DNA, the CDR3 is TGTGCCAGCAGCCCCACAATTGGCGGGCAGTTGTACATTCAGTACTTC. Protein product: CASSPTIGGQLYIQYF.